The TCR beta chain under discussion was sequenced for a study of blood T cell repertoires in COVID-19. Across the study: Sites across the United States, Italy and Spain contributed samples from acute and convalescent COVID-19. PBMCs, B-cell-depleted T cells, or T cells provided the cDNA or gDNA that made up the material.

Germline V gene data show CDR1 as SGHTA and CDR2 as FQGNSA. The CDR3 runs to 15 residues. V shed 3 bases, J shed 6 bases, and the junction held 8 bases outside the gene matches. Assay used: immunoSEQ multiplex PCR; TCRdb lists only in-frame clones, some missing. Among 95,000 to 150,000 clones listed, approximately 81% were seen once. The clonotype originates from a woman of 80 years or more with acute or convalescent COVID-19. The chain links TRBV7-2 to TRBJ2-1, with 7 bases identical to TRBD2. Sequenced: peripheral blood. The CDR3 DNA follows: TGTGCCAGCAGCTTCACTAGCGCGGTCTCCAATGAGCAGTTCTTC. Encoded protein: CASSFTSAVSNEQFF.